The rows below give T cell receptor beta chains drawn from one sample of a study of T cell repertoires in cytomegalovirus infection. TCRdb re-derived calls from the reads in MiXCR, one entry per CDR3 protein. The data contain 150,000 or so distinct CDR3 sequences, more than 15% of them singletons. Sample: CD8+ T cells from PBMCs. Source of these receptors: a human donor in good health (CMV status not recorded). Some clones in this sample may be carry-over from other donors' samples. Both conserved end residues are part of each CDR3. D genes are given only for firm matches. Rows give clone size only sometimes, using once, few, many, or a class for an expanded clone.

v_gene: TRBV28; j_gene: TRBJ1-2; d_gene: NA; abundance: few; CDR3aa: CASSSRDLGGSYGYTF; CDR3nt: TGTGCCAGCAGTTCCCGGGACCTAGGGGGGTCCTATGGCTACACCTTC
v_gene: TRBV28; j_gene: TRBJ1-2; d_gene: TRBD1; abundance: NA; CDR3aa: CASSFRQGWGYTF; CDR3nt: TGTGCCAGCAGTTTTCGACAGGGGTGGGGCTACACCTTC
v_gene: TRBV6-2/TRBV6-3; j_gene: TRBJ2-1; d_gene: NA; abundance: NA; CDR3aa: CASSARDFYNEQFF; CDR3nt: TGTGCCAGCAGTGCCCGGGACTTCTACAATGAGCAGTTCTTC
v_gene: TRBV9; j_gene: TRBJ1-2; d_gene: NA; abundance: few; CDR3aa: CASSVADSNYGYTF; CDR3nt: TGTGCCAGCAGCGTAGCCGACTCAAACTATGGCTACACCTTC
v_gene: TRBV5-1; j_gene: TRBJ1-1; d_gene: NA; abundance: few; CDR3aa: CASSRPGERDTEAFF; CDR3nt: TGCGCCAGCAGCCGTCCGGGAGAAAGGGACACTGAAGCTTTCTTT
v_gene: TRBV4-3; j_gene: TRBJ1-2; d_gene: NA; abundance: NA; CDR3aa: CASSQGTFGYTF; CDR3nt: TGCGCCAGCAGCCAAGGGACCTTTGGCTACACCTTC
v_gene: TRBV28; j_gene: TRBJ1-5; d_gene: NA; abundance: NA; CDR3aa: CASSSTEMGSQPQHF; CDR3nt: TGTGCCAGCAGTTCGACCGAAATGGGAAGTCAGCCCCAGCATTTT
v_gene: TRBV3-1; j_gene: TRBJ2-1; d_gene: NA; abundance: NA; CDR3aa: CASSQDSELYNEQFF; CDR3nt: TGTGCCAGCAGCCAAGATAGCGAACTCTACAATGAGCAGTTCTTC
v_gene: TRBV7-6; j_gene: TRBJ1-1; d_gene: NA; abundance: few; CDR3aa: CASSLNGADTEAFF; CDR3nt: TGTGCCAGCAGCTTAAATGGGGCGGACACTGAAGCTTTCTTT
v_gene: TRBV6-5; j_gene: TRBJ1-5; d_gene: NA; abundance: few; CDR3aa: CASSEGIAQPQHF; CDR3nt: TGTGCCAGCAGCGAGGGAATTGCGCAGCCCCAGCATTTT
v_gene: TRBV7-2; j_gene: TRBJ2-1; d_gene: TRBD2; abundance: few; CDR3aa: CASSLGTSGSRSYNEQFF; CDR3nt: TGTGCCAGCAGCCTCGGGACTAGCGGGAGTCGTTCCTACAATGAGCAGTTCTTC
v_gene: TRBV6-6; j_gene: TRBJ2-7; d_gene: TRBD2; abundance: NA; CDR3aa: CASSLSTSEYPYEQYF; CDR3nt: TGTGCCAGCAGTTTAAGTACTAGCGAATATCCCTACGAGCAGTACTTC
v_gene: TRBV6-4; j_gene: TRBJ2-3; d_gene: NA; abundance: few; CDR3aa: CASSDLAGRTDTQYF; CDR3nt: TGTGCCAGCAGTGACCTCGCGGGACGCACAGATACGCAGTATTTT
v_gene: TRBV7-2; j_gene: TRBJ1-1; d_gene: NA; abundance: NA; CDR3aa: CASSQLHRALFMNTEAFF; CDR3nt: TGTGCCAGCAGCCAACTCCACAGGGCCCTCTTCATGAACACTGAAGCTTTCTTT
v_gene: TRBV7-2; j_gene: TRBJ2-5; d_gene: TRBD2; abundance: many; CDR3aa: CASSLRGGWVQETQYF; CDR3nt: TGTGCCAGCAGCTTAAGGGGAGGGTGGGTCCAAGAGACCCAGTACTTC
v_gene: TRBV7-9; j_gene: TRBJ1-2; d_gene: NA; abundance: few; CDR3aa: CASSLIPQGIYGYTF; CDR3nt: TGTGCCAGCAGCTTAATTCCGCAGGGCATCTATGGCTACACCTTC
v_gene: TRBV20-1; j_gene: TRBJ2-7; d_gene: TRBD2; abundance: NA; CDR3aa: CSARAGTSGSYEQYF; CDR3nt: TGCAGTGCTAGGGCCGGGACTAGCGGCTCCTACGAGCAGTACTTC
v_gene: TRBV7-8; j_gene: TRBJ2-2; d_gene: TRBD2; abundance: few; CDR3aa: CASSSSGGGELFF; CDR3nt: TGTGCCAGCAGCTCTAGCGGCGGTGGGGAGCTGTTTTTT
v_gene: TRBV6-2/TRBV6-3; j_gene: TRBJ1-1; d_gene: NA; abundance: few; CDR3aa: CASSYFFPTNTEAFF; CDR3nt: TGTGCCAGCAGTTATTTTTTCCCAACTAACACTGAAGCTTTCTTT
v_gene: TRBV7-8; j_gene: TRBJ2-4; d_gene: TRBD2; abundance: few; CDR3aa: CASSLGGGRAKNIQYF; CDR3nt: TGTGCCAGCAGCTTAGGGGGAGGGCGGGCCAAAAACATTCAGTACTTC
v_gene: TRBV29-1; j_gene: TRBJ2-1; d_gene: NA; abundance: NA; CDR3aa: CSVEDRYNEQFF; CDR3nt: TGCAGCGTTGAAGATCGCTACAATGAGCAGTTCTTC
v_gene: TRBV20-1; j_gene: TRBJ2-7; d_gene: NA; abundance: few; CDR3aa: CSARVGASSYEQYF; CDR3nt: TGCAGTGCTAGAGTAGGCGCGAGCTCCTACGAGCAGTACTTC
v_gene: TRBV6-1; j_gene: TRBJ2-6; d_gene: NA; abundance: few; CDR3aa: CASSPELSGANVLTF; CDR3nt: TGTGCCAGCAGTCCAGAGCTCTCTGGGGCCAACGTCCTGACTTTC
v_gene: TRBV2; j_gene: TRBJ2-7; d_gene: TRBD2; abundance: NA; CDR3aa: CASSGLAGVDEQYF; CDR3nt: TGTGCCAGCAGTGGACTAGCGGGAGTCGACGAGCAGTACTTC
v_gene: TRBV12-3/TRBV12-4; j_gene: TRBJ1-6; d_gene: TRBD1; abundance: NA; CDR3aa: CASSFADRVNSPLHF; CDR3nt: TGTGCCAGCAGTTTTGCCGACAGGGTAAATTCACCCCTCCACTTT
v_gene: TRBV29-1; j_gene: TRBJ2-7; d_gene: NA; abundance: NA; CDR3aa: CSVEDRQSSSYEQYF; CDR3nt: TGCAGCGTTGAAGATCGCCAGAGTAGCTCCTACGAGCAGTACTTC
v_gene: TRBV7-3; j_gene: TRBJ1-3; d_gene: NA; abundance: few; CDR3aa: CASSSRGGTGNTIYF; CDR3nt: TGTGCCAGCAGCTCCCGAGGAGGCACTGGAAACACCATATATTTT
v_gene: TRBV14; j_gene: TRBJ1-1; d_gene: TRBD1; abundance: NA; CDR3aa: CASSRGQGTNTEAFF; CDR3nt: TGTGCCAGCAGCCGGGGACAGGGTACGAACACTGAAGCTTTCTTT
v_gene: TRBV7-2; j_gene: TRBJ2-4; d_gene: NA; abundance: NA; CDR3aa: CASSPSERAANIQYF; CDR3nt: TGTGCCAGCAGCCCCAGTGAGAGGGCCGCGAACATTCAGTACTTC